This TCR beta chain is drawn from a study of technical replicates of blood from a handful of donors. The protocol was immunoSEQ multiplex PCR, while the TCRdb copy is restricted to in-frame clones and leaves out a portion. Of some 83,000 clones detected, around 94% appear once; the ten largest clones hold more than 0.2%. From germline, CDR1 is SGHNT and CDR2 YENEEA. Trimming cost V 1 base and J 4 bases; bases outside gene matches: 6. This CDR3 contains 17 residues. The V and J genes are TRBV11-3 and TRBJ2-2, with 10 bases aligning to TRBD2. The clonotype was recovered from a human donor in good health. The sequenced sample was T cells isolated from PBMCs. CDR3 sequence reads: CASSLAGLAEATGELFF. The CDR3 nucleotides read TGTGCCAGCAGCTTAGCCGGACTAGCGGAGGCCACCGGGGAGCTGTTTTTT.